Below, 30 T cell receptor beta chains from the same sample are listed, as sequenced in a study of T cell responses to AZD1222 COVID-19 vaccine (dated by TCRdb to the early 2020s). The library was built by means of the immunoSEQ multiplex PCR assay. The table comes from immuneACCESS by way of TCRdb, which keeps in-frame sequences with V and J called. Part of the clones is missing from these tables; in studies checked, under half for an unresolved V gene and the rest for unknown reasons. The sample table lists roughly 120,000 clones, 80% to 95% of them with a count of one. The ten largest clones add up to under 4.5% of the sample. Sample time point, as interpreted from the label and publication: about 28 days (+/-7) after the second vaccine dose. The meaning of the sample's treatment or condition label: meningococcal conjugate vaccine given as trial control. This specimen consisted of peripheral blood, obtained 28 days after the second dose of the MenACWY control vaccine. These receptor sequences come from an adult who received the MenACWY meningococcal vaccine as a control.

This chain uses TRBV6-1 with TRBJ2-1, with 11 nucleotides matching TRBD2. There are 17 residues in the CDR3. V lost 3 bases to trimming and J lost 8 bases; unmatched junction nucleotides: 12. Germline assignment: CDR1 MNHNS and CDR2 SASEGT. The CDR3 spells CASSDLAGGPGFDEQFF. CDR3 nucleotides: TGTGCCAGCAGTGACTTAGCGGGAGGGCCGGGTTTTGATGAGCAGTTCTTC.

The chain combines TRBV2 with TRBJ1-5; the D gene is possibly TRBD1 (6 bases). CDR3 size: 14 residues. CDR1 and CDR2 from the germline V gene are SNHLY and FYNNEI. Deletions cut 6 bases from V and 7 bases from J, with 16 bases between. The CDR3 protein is CASSPAGAGQPQHF. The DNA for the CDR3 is TGTGCCAGCAGCCCAGCGGGGGCCGGGCAGCCCCAGCATTTT.

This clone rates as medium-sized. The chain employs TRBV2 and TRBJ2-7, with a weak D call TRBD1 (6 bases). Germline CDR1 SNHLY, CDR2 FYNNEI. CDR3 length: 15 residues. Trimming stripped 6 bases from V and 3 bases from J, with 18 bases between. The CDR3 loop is CASRGDRQVFYEQYF. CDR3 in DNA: TGTGCCAGCAGGGGAGACAGGCAGGTGTTCTACGAGCAGTACTTC.

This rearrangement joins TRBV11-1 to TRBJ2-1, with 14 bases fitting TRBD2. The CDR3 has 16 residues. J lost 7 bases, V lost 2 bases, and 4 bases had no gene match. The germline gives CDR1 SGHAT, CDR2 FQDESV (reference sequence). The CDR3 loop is CASSLTRTSGRNEQFF. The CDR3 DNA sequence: TGTGCCAGCAGCTTAACTCGGACTAGCGGGAGGAATGAGCAGTTCTTC.

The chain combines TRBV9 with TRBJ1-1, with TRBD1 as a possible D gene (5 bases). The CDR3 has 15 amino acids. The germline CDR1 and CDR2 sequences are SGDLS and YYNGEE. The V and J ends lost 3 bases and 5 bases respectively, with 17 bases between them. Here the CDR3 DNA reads TGTGCCAGCAGCGGGGGGAGGGCGCGGGAAACTGAAGCTTTCTTT. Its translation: CASSGGRARETEAFF.

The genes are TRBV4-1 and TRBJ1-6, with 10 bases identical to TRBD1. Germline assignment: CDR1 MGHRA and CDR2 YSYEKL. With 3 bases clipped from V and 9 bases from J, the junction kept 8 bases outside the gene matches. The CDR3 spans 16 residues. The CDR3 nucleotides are TGCGCCAGCAGCCAGGAGAGGGACAGGGGACGTTCACCCCTCCACTTT. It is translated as CASSQERDRGRSPLHF.

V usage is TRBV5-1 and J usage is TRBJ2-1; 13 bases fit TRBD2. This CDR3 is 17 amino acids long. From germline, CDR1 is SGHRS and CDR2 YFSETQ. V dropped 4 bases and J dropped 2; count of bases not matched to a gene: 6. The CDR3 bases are TGCGCCAGCAGCCTGACTAGCGGGAGGTTAACCTACAATGAGCAGTTCTTC. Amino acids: CASSLTSGRLTYNEQFF. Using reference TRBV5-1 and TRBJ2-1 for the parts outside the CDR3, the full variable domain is KAGVTQTPRYLIKTRGQQVTLSCSPISGHRSVSWYQQTPGQGLQFLFEYFSETQRNKGNFPGRFSGRQFSNSRSEMNVSTLELGDSALYLCASSLTSGRLTYNEQFFGPGTRLTVL.

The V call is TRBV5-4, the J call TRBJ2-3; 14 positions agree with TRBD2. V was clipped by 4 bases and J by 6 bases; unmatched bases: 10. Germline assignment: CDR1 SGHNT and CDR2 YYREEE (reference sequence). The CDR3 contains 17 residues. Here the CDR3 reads CASSRGGLAGEVDTQYF. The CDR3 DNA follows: TGTGCCAGCAGCCGTGGGGGACTAGCGGGAGAGGTGGATACGCAGTATTTT. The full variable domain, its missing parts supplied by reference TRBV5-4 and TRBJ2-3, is ETGVTQSPTHLIKTRGQQVTLRCSSQSGHNTVSWYQQALGQGPQFIFQYYREEENGRGNFPPRFSGLQFPNYSSELNVNALELDDSALYLCASSRGGLAGEVDTQYFGPGTRLTVL.

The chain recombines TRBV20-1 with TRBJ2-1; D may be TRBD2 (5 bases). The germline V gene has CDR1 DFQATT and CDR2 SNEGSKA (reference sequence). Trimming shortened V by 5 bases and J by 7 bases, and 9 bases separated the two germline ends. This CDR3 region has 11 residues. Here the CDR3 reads CSAQRENEQFF. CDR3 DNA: TGCAGTGCTCAGAGGGAGAATGAGCAGTTCTTC.

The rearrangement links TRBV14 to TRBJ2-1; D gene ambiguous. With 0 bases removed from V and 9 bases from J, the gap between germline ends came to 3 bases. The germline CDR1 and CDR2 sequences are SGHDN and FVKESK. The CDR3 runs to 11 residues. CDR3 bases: TGTGCCAGCAGCCAAGATGGTGAGCAGTTCTTC. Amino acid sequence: CASSQDGEQFF.

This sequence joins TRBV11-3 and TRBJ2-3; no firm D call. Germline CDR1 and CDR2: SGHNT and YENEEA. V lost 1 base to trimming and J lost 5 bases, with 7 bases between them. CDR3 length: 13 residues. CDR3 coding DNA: TGTGCCAGCAGCTTAGTACCTGAAGATACGCAGTATTTT. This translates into CASSLVPEDTQYF.

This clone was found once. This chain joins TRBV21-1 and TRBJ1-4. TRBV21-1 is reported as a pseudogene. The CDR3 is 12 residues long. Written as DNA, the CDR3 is TGTGCCAGCAGCAAAATTGGTGAAAAACTGTTTTTT. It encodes CASSKIGEKLFF.

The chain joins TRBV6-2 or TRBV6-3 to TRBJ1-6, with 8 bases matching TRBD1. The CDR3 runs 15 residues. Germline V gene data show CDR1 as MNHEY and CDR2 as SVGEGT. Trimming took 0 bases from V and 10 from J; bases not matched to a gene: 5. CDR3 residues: CASSYSQGAISPLHF. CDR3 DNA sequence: TGTGCCAGCAGTTACTCTCAGGGGGCCATCTCACCCCTCCACTTT.

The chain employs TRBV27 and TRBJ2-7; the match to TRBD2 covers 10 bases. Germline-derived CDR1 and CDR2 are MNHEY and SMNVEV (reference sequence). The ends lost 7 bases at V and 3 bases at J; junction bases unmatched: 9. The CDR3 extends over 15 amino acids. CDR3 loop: CASTPLAGLSYEQYF. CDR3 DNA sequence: TGTGCCAGCACCCCACTAGCGGGGCTAAGCTACGAGCAGTACTTC.

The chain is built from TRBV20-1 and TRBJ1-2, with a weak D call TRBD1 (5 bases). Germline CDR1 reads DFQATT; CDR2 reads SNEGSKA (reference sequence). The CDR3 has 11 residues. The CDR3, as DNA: TGCAGCTCGACGGCGGGGGTTGGCTACACCTTC. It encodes CSSTAGVGYTF.

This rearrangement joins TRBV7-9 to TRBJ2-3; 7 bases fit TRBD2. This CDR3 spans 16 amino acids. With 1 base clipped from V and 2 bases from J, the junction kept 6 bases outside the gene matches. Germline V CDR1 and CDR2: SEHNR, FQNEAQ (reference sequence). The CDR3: CASSLGSGGFTDTQYF. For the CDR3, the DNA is TGTGCCAGCAGCTTAGGGTCCGGGGGGTTCACAGATACGCAGTATTTT. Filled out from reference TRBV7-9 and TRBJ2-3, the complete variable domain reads DTGVSQNPRHKITKRGQNVTFRCDPISEHNRLYWYRQTLGQGPEFLTYFQNEAQLEKSRLLSDRFSAERPKGSFSTLEIQRTEQGDSAMYLCASSLGSGGFTDTQYFGPGTRLTVL.

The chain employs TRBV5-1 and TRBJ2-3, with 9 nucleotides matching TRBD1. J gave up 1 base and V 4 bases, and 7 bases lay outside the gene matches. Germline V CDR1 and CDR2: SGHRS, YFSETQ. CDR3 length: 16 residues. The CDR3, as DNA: TGCGCCAGCAGCGGCGGGACAGGGCGCGGCACAGATACGCAGTATTTT. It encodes CASSGGTGRGTDTQYF.

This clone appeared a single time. The CDR3: CASRRLAGDSYEQYF. The CDR3 DNA sequence: TGTGCCAGCAGGAGACTAGCGGGGGACTCCTACGAGCAGTACTTC. The chain has TRBV27 and TRBJ2-7; 12 bases match TRBD2. Germline CDR1 reads MNHEY; CDR2 reads SMNVEV (reference sequence). The CDR3 length is 15 residues. V lost 6 bases to trimming and J lost 0 bases; unmatched junction nucleotides: 3.

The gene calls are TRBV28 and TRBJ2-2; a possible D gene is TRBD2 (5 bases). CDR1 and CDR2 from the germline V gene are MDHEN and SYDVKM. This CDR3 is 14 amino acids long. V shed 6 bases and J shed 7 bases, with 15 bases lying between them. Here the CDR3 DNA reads TGTGCCAGCAGAAACCCTCCGGGGAACGGGGAGCTGTTTTTT. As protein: CASRNPPGNGELFF.

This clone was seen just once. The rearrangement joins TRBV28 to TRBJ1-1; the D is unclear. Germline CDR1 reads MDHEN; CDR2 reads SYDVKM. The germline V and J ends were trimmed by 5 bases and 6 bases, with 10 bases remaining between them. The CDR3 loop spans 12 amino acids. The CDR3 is CASSPRVSEAFF. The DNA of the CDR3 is TGTGCCAGCAGTCCCCGAGTCTCTGAAGCTTTCTTT.

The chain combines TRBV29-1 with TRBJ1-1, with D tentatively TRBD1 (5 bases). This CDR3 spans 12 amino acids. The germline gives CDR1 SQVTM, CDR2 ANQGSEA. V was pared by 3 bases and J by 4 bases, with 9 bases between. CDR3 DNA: TGCAGCGTTGAGGGGGTTACCACTGAAGCTTTCTTT. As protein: CSVEGVTTEAFF.

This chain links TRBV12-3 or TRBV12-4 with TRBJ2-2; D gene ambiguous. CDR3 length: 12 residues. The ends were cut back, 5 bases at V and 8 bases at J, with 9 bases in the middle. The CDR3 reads CASSEISGELFF. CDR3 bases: TGTGCCAGCAGTGAAATTTCAGGGGAGCTGTTTTTT.

The CDR3 coding sequence is TGTGCCAGCAAAGAGGCGAACACTGAAGCTTTCTTT. Its protein is CASKEANTEAFF. V is TRBV2 and J is TRBJ1-1, with D unclear. V was pared by 7 bases and J by 1 base, with 7 bases between. The CDR3 length is 12 residues. CDR1 and CDR2 from the germline V gene are SNHLY and FYNNEI. Full variable domain (outside the CDR3, taken from reference TRBV2 and TRBJ1-1): EPEVTQTPSHQVTQMGQEVILRCVPISNHLYFYWYRQILGQKVEFLVSFYNNEISEKSEIFDDQFSVERPDGSNFTLKIRSTKLEDSAMYFCASKEANTEAFFGQGTRLTVV.

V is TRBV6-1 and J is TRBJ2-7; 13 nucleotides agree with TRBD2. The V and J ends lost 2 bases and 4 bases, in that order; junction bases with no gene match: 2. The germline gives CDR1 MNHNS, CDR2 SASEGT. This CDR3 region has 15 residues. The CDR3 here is CASSESTSGRYEQYF. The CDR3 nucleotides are TGTGCCAGCAGTGAATCGACTAGCGGGAGGTACGAGCAGTACTTC.

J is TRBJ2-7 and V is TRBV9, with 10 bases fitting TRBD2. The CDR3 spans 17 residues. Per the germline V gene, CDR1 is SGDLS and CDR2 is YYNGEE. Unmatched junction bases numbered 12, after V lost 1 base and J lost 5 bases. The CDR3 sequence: CASSVHTTAGGNDEQYF. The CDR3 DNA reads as TGTGCCAGCAGCGTACATACTACAGCGGGAGGGAATGACGAGCAGTACTTC.

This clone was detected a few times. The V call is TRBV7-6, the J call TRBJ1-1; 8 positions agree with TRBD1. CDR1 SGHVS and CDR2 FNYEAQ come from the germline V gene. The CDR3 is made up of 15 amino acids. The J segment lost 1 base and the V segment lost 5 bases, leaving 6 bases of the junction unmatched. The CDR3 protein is CASSQDRVGNTEAFF. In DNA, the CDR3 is TGTGCCAGCAGCCAGGACAGGGTCGGGAACACTGAAGCTTTCTTT.

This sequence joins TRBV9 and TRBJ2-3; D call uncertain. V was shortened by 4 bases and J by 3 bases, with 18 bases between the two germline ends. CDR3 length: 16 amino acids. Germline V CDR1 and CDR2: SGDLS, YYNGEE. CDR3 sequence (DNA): TGTGCCAGCAGCTCAACACCTAGATACCAAACAGATACGCAGTATTTT. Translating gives CASSSTPRYQTDTQYF.

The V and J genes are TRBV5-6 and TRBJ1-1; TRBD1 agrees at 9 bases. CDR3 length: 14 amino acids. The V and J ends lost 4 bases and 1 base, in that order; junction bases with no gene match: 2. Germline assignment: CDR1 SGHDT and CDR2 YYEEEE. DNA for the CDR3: TGTGCCAGCAGCACGGACAGGGGGAACACTGAAGCTTTCTTT. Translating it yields CASSTDRGNTEAFF.

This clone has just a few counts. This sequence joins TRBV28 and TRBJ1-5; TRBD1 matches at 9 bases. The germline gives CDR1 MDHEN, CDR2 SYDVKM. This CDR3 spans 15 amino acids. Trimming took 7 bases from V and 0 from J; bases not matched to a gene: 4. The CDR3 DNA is TGTGCCAGCACCGGGACAGGGACTAGCAATCAGCCCCAGCATTTT. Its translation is CASTGTGTSNQPQHF.

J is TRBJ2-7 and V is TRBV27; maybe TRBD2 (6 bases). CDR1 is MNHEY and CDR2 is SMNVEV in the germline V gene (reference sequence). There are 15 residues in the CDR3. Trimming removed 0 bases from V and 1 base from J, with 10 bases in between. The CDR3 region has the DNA TGTGCCAGCAGTTTATCGGGGGAGGCGTCCTACGAGCAGTACTTC. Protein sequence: CASSLSGEASYEQYF.